This TCR beta chain appears in the sequencing data of a study of neoadjuvant anti-PD-1 for oral cavity cancer. Findings and caveats of the study: Each response group had just three patients in TCR analyses.

Details on this clone: Its antigen remains unidentified.

The patients had HPV-negative, locally advanced oral cavity squamous cell carcinoma. This table comes from immunoSEQ multiplex PCR, and its TCRdb copy is limited to in-frame clones, with some not included. The sample gives about 14,000 clones, about two thirds of which show up once; 2% to 2.5% is in the top ten. Trimming left V 4 bases short and J 7 bases short, with 17 bases between. This CDR3 has 16 amino acids. The germline V gene encodes CDR1 MNHEY and CDR2 SMNVEV (reference sequence). V and J are TRBV27 and TRBJ1-6; D is ambiguous. This receptor was identified in a person aged 35-79 years with oral cavity squamous cell carcinoma. The starting material was PBMCs, obtained before nivolumab (anti-PD-1) treatment. CDR3 residues: CASSSLTLVGNSPLHF. The CDR3 DNA is TGTGCCAGCAGTTCCCTGACATTAGTCGGGAATTCACCCCTCCACTTT.